These 5 T cell receptor beta chains came from one sample sequenced in a study of blood T cell repertoires in COVID-19. Libraries were prepared by immunoSEQ multiplex PCR; TCRdb keeps only in-frame clonotypes and omits some of them. The sample lists around 140,000 clones; about 74% were seen once. Sequenced material: peripheral blood. The receptors here all came from a man aged 50 or older with acute or convalescent COVID-19.

The chain couples TRBV7-9 to TRBJ2-3; the match to TRBD2 covers 12 bases. The CDR3 is made up of 18 amino acids. V lost 0 bases to trimming and J lost 6 bases; unmatched junction nucleotides: 10. Germline CDR1 is SEHNR and CDR2 is FQNEAQ (reference sequence). The CDR3 spells CASSLAPSGGVFRDTQYF. The DNA of the CDR3 is TGTGCCAGCAGCTTAGCCCCTAGCGGGGGGGTATTCCGCGATACGCAGTATTTT.

V gene TRBV15 combines with J gene TRBJ2-4, with D possibly being TRBD1 (5 bases). CDR1 is LNHNV, CDR2 YYDKDF, per germline (reference sequence). V lost 0 bases and J lost 1, with 10 bases in between. The CDR3 is made up of 16 amino acids. In nucleotides, the CDR3 is TGTGCCACCAGCAGAGATACGGCAGGGGCCAAAAACATTCAGTACTTC. Residues: CATSRDTAGAKNIQYF.

This chain uses TRBV10-2 with TRBJ1-1; 12 nucleotides align to TRBD1. The CDR3 has 15 residues. In germline, CDR1 is WSHSY, CDR2 SAAADI. V gave up 6 bases and J gave up 4 bases; unmatched junction bases: 6. CDR3 nucleotide sequence: TGCGCCAGCAGCGGGACAGGGGGCGTCGGCACTGAAGCTTTCTTT. It translates to CASSGTGGVGTEAFF.

The CDR3 nucleotides read TGTGCCAGCAGCTTGACAGGGGACGGCAATCAGCCCCAGCATTTT. Residues: CASSLTGDGNQPQHF. The V gene is TRBV5-5, the J gene TRBJ1-5, with 7 bases lining up with TRBD1. Unmatched junction bases numbered 3, after V lost 1 base and J lost 2 bases. The CDR3 is 15 residues long. CDR1 and CDR2 from the germline V gene are SGHKS and YYEKEE (reference sequence).

The J gene is TRBJ1-6, the V gene TRBV6-1; 9 nucleotides agree with TRBD1. Germline values: CDR1 MNHNS, CDR2 SASEGT. This CDR3 spans 15 amino acids. The V gene end was trimmed by 3 bases and the J gene end by 8 bases; junction bases not matched to a gene: 5. CDR3 nucleotide sequence: TGTGCCAGCAGTGAGGACAGGGGAAGATATTCACCCCTCCACTTT. This sequence encodes CASSEDRGRYSPLHF.